Listed below are T cell receptor beta chains from one sample, sequenced in a study of Graves' ophthalmopathy and Graves' hyperthyroidism. TCRdb recomputed calls from the multiplex PCR reads with MiXCR, one row per CDR3 protein. Among under 350,000 distinct CDR3 sequences listed, 15% to 20% were seen once. The sample taken for sequencing was peripheral blood. These TCRs come from an adult man with Graves' ophthalmopathy. CDR3s include the opening cysteine and the closing phenylalanine or tryptophan. D genes are given only for firm matches.

j_call d_call v_call cdr3_aa
TRBJ1-5 - TRBV5-1 CASSPDGISQPQHF
TRBJ1-2 TRBD1 TRBV6-5 CASMGTGIYGYTF
TRBJ1-5 TRBD1 TRBV12-5 CASGSLGGQGKCQPQHF
TRBJ2-5 - TRBV18 CASSRRDPKETQYF
TRBJ1-2 TRBD1 TRBV30 CAWTPDRAYYGYTF
TRBJ2-5 - TRBV11-2 CASSSGMGTQYF
TRBJ2-7 - TRBV29-1 CSVKTGPYEQYF
TRBJ2-2 - TRBV7-2 CAIQLRDLNTGELFF
TRBJ1-1 - TRBV6-2/TRBV6-3 CASSKVIRPPDTEAFF
TRBJ1-1 - TRBV6-2/TRBV6-3 CASSYDVRTSQAFF
TRBJ2-5 - TRBV28 CASSRLVGSTVETQYF
TRBJ1-5 - TRBV14 CATSTVHQPQHF
TRBJ2-4 TRBD1 TRBV30 CAWSGATGFGNIQYF
TRBJ2-7 TRBD1 TRBV15 CATSRGQGHEQYF